This TCR beta chain stems from a study of blood T cell repertoires in COVID-19. The wider study: Nucleic acid was either cDNA or gDNA, and it came from T cells, B-cell-depleted T cells, or PBMCs.

For recovered donors of Cohort 3, there were two negative PCRs, clearance, or symptom resolution. In the original analysis: Amplified reference gene primers provided the basis for estimating nucleated cell counts. Repertoires were generated with immunoSEQ multiplex PCR, while TCRdb's copy carries only in-frame clones and drops some. V and J calls and clone size are as listed in that table; D and trimming were resolved from the DNA. The table lists more than 300,000 clones, approximately 90% of them singletons. The CDR3 length is 14 residues. Trimming pared 0 bases from V and 8 bases from J, leaving 13 bases between. CDR1 is SGHTA and CDR2 is FQGNSA in the germline V gene. This clone appeared a single time.

The chain is built from TRBV7-2 and TRBJ1-2, with D maybe TRBD1 (5 bases). Material for sequencing was PBMCs or T cells enriched from blood (not recorded which). The sequence derives from a young woman who had recovered from COVID-19. The CDR3, as DNA: TGTGCCAGCAGCTTAGCTCGGGGGAGAGGAGGCTACACCTTC. As protein: CASSLARGRGGYTF.